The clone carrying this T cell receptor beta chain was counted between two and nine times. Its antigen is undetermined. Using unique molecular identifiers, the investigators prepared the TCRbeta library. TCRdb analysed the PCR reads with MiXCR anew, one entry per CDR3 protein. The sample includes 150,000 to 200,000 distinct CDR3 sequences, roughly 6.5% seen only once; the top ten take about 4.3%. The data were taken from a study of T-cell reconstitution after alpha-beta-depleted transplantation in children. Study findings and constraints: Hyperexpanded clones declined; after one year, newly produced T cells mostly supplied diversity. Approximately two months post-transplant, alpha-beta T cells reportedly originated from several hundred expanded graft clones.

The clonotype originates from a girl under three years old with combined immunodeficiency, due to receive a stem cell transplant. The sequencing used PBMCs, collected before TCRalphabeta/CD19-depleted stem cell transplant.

The CDR3: CASSQDAAPEAYGYTF. CDR3 sequence (DNA): TGTGCCAGCAGCCAAGATGCTGCCCCAGAGGCGTATGGCTACACCTTC. The chain combines TRBV4-2 with TRBJ1-2; D is ambiguous. There are 16 residues in the CDR3. Germline CDR1 reads LGHNA; CDR2 reads YNFKEQ. V lost 0 bases to trimming and J lost 5 bases, with 16 bases between them.